This T cell receptor beta chain was captured in a study of T cell repertoires in cytomegalovirus infection. On the study more broadly: The public TCR beta signatures pointed to both CMV infection and matching HLA type.

The CDR3 spans 13 residues. V was cut by 4 bases and J by 10 bases, with 16 bases left in between. Germline-derived CDR1 and CDR2 are SGHVS and FQNEAQ. This clonotype was counted between two and nine times. What it recognizes is unknown. Study-wide points: The response measured ex vivo was dominated by TCR beta clonotypes (HLA-C-restricted and CMV-specific).

TCRdb redid the calling of the reads with MiXCR, one entry per CDR3 protein. The sample includes some 800,000 distinct CDR3 sequences, 25% to 30% of them seen just once. This TCR was sampled from a human donor in good health (CMV status not recorded). Some clones in this sample may be carry-over from other donors' samples. The rearrangement uses TRBV7-8 and TRBJ1-1; D might be TRBD1 (6 bases). The sample here was cultured CD8+ T cells from PBMCs, taken from culture after CMV antigen stimulation. DNA for the CDR3: TGTGCCAGCAGCTCCGGGGGGGGCCTAGGAGCTTTCTTT. Translated, it gives CASSSGGGLGAFF. The complete variable domain, with remaining parts taken from reference TRBV7-8 and TRBJ1-1, reads GAGVSQSPRYKVAKRGQDVALRCDPISGHVSLFWYQQALGQGPEFLTYFQNEAQLDKSGLPSDRFFAERPEGSVSTLKIQRTQQEDSAVYLCASSSGGGLGAFFGQGTRLTVV.